These T cell receptor beta chains were read from a single sample in a study of CD8+ T cells in alopecia areata. Some clones are missing from TCRdb's copy, which holds only in-frame ones; the method was immunoSEQ multiplex PCR. The sample holds fewer than 200,000 clones, 67% seen once. The specimen comprised CD8+ T cells sorted from blood, sampled at week 0. The source of these receptors is a human donor with alopecia areata. Both conserved end residues are part of each CDR3. The D gene is left open where the match is weak. Size values are once, few and many counts, or a class for expanded clones, and some rows have none.

j_gene,v_gene,abundance,d_gene,len,CDR3nt,CDR3aa
TRBJ2-5,TRBV27,.,TRBD2,15,TGTGCCAGCAGTTTTATGGCGGGGGGGCAAGAGACCCAGTACTTC,CASSFMAGGQETQYF
TRBJ2-7,TRBV29-1,.,TRBD1,14,TGCAGCGTTAGCCCCGGGACAGGGACATACGAGCAGTACTTC,CSVSPGTGTYEQYF
TRBJ2-7,TRBV5-4,.,.,15,TGTGCCAGCAGCTCTTCCCCGCGTGTGGGCGGAGAGCAGTACTTC,CASSSSPRVGGEQYF
TRBJ1-1,TRBV5-4,.,.,11,TGTGCCAGCAGCTTGGGCACTGAAGCTTTCTTT,CASSLGTEAFF
TRBJ2-2,TRBV4-1,.,.,13,TGCGCCAGCAGCCAAGCGGGCGCCGGGGAGCTGTTTTTT,CASSQAGAGELFF
TRBJ2-1,TRBV19,.,.,17,TGTGCCAGTAGTATAGATCTGGCGGGGAGTTCCTACAATGAGCAGTTCTTC,CASSIDLAGSSYNEQFF
TRBJ2-2,TRBV9,.,.,13,TGTGCCAGCAGCGTAGACCTAACCGGGGAGCTGTTTTTT,CASSVDLTGELFF
TRBJ1-6,TRBV14,once,.,13,TGTGCCAGCAGCCAAGTGGGAATGGGGGCCCTCCACTTT,CASSQVGMGALHF
TRBJ1-2,TRBV29-1,once,.,13,TGCAGCGTTGAAGAGCCAGGGGACTATGGCTACACCTTC,CSVEEPGDYGYTF
TRBJ2-2,TRBV29-1,.,TRBD1,14,TGCAGCGTTCCCGGGACAGGGGACACCGGGGAGCTGTTTTTT,CSVPGTGDTGELFF
TRBJ1-2,TRBV7-2,.,.,17,TGTATTACCTCATCGACGGACCACCCTCTTACGGTCTATGGCTACACCTTC,CITSSTDHPLTVYGYTF
TRBJ1-1,TRBV4-1,.,TRBD1,16,TGCGCCAGCAGCCAAGATCCAGGGGGCGCGTTTTCTGAAGCTTTCTTT,CASSQDPGGAFSEAFF
TRBJ2-1,TRBV14,.,.,14,TGTGCCAGCAGTCGGACAGTGGAATACAATGAGCAGTTCTTC,CASSRTVEYNEQFF
TRBJ2-2,TRBV29-1,.,TRBD1,16,TGCAGCGTTGAAGACTCTGACAGGGGCGCCACCGGGGAGCTGTTTTTT,CSVEDSDRGATGELFF
TRBJ1-5,TRBV4-1,.,.,16,TGCGCCAGCAGCCAAGAGTGGCAGGGTAGCAATCAGCCCCAGCATTTT,CASSQEWQGSNQPQHF
TRBJ2-5,TRBV6-6,.,.,13,TGTGCCAGCAGTAACGACAGAGAGGAGACCCAGTACTTC,CASSNDREETQYF
TRBJ2-5,TRBV30,.,.,15,TGTGCCTGGAGTCAGGATAGCTCTCGAGGAGAGACCCAGTACTTC,CAWSQDSSRGETQYF
TRBJ1-5,TRBV5-6,few,.,14,TGTGCCAGCAGTTCCGGGACACACCATCAGCCCCAGCATTTT,CASSSGTHHQPQHF
TRBJ2-1,TRBV30,.,.,13,TGTGCCTGGAGGGGACACCCCTACAATGAGCAGTTCTTC,CAWRGHPYNEQFF
TRBJ2-1,TRBV30,.,.,15,TGTGCCTGGAGTGGAATAGCGTGGACCTACAATGAGCAGTTCTTC,CAWSGIAWTYNEQFF
TRBJ2-7,TRBV7-6,.,.,15,TGTGCCAGCAGCTTAGCCGACAAAGGCTCCTACGAGCAGTACTTC,CASSLADKGSYEQYF
TRBJ2-3,TRBV5-1,few,.,15,TGCGCCAGCCGAACCCGGGGACGTCGTAATGATACGCAGTATTTT,CASRTRGRRNDTQYF
TRBJ2-6,TRBV6-5,.,.,15,TGTGCCAGCAGTTCTTCTACCTCTGGGGCCAACGTCCTGACTTTC,CASSSSTSGANVLTF
TRBJ1-1,TRBV7-9,.,.,13,TGTGCCAGCAGTCAGGGGCGCCGCACTGAAGCTTTCTTT,CASSQGRRTEAFF
TRBJ2-1,TRBV25-1,.,TRBD1,16,TGTGCCAGCAGTGTACAGACAGGGAAGGGGTACAATGAGCAGTTCTTC,CASSVQTGKGYNEQFF
TRBJ2-7,TRBV27,few,.,13,TGTGCCAGCAGTTTTGGCGGGACCTACGAGCAGTACTTC,CASSFGGTYEQYF
TRBJ1-1,TRBV30,.,TRBD1,14,TGTGCCTGGAGTTGGGACAGACCTAACACTGAAGCTTTCTTT,CAWSWDRPNTEAFF
TRBJ1-1,TRBV4-1,.,.,17,TGCGCCAGCAGCCAAGATTCAGGACAGAACTTTCGTGTGGAAGCTTTCTTT,CASSQDSGQNFRVEAFF